These T cell receptor beta chains were read from a single sample in a study of Ad26.COV2.S vaccination and SARS-CoV-2 variants. The table came from immunoSEQ multiplex PCR; TCRdb's copy has only in-frame clones and leaves some out. The table lists some 400,000 clones, 89% of them singletons. Here the sequenced sample was peripheral blood, taken in a trial of Ad26.COV2.S vaccine versus placebo. The receptors stem from a person between 18 and 59 years old who received the Ad26.COV2.S COVID-19 vaccine or a placebo. The CDR3 runs from the conserved cysteine through the conserved F or W. Each record gives: J gene, V gene, clone size, D gene, CDR3 DNA, CDR3 protein. The D gene is left open where the match is weak. Not all rows give a size; the values are once, few, many and, for expanded clones, a class.

TRBJ1-3 TRBV11-2 once - TGTGCCAGCAGCTTAGCCCCCGCCGGGACACATTTAAACACCATATATTTT CASSLAPAGTHLNTIYF
TRBJ2-2 TRBV7-8 - TRBD1 TGTGCCAGCAGCTTACAACAGGGGTGGAACACCGGGGAGCTGTTTTTT CASSLQQGWNTGELFF
TRBJ1-2 TRBV7-2 few TRBD1 TGTGCCAGCAGCTATGACAGGGACGACTATGGCTACACCTTC CASSYDRDDYGYTF
TRBJ2-7 TRBV10-1 - TRBD2 TGCGCCAGCAGTGGGGGGACTAGCTCACGCTACGAGCAGTACTTC CASSGGTSSRYEQYF
TRBJ1-3 TRBV23-1 - TRBD1 TGCGCCAGCACCCTCAGGACAGGGGGTAATCTAGGATCTGGAAACACCATATATTTT CASTLRTGGNLGSGNTIYF
TRBJ2-7 TRBV6-5 - TRBD1 TGTGCCAGCAGTACCCGGGACAGAACGAACGAGCAGTACTTC CASSTRDRTNEQYF
TRBJ2-2 TRBV11-2 - - TGTGCCAGCAGCTTATCCACCGGGGAGCTGTTTTTT CASSLSTGELFF
TRBJ2-3 TRBV10-3 - TRBD2 TGTGCCACACTAGCGGGAGACGAAGATACGCAGTATTTT CATLAGDEDTQYF
TRBJ2-1 TRBV2 once - TGTGCCAGCAATCAGGACCTCTACAATGAGCAGTTCTTC CASNQDLYNEQFF
TRBJ1-2 TRBV28 once TRBD1 TGTGCCAGCAGTTCCTCAGGGGGCGATTACTATGGCTACACCTTC CASSSSGGDYYGYTF
TRBJ2-1 TRBV7-6 - TRBD2 TGTGCCAGCAGCCCCCTAGCGGATTCTCCTGGTGAGCAGTTCTTC CASSPLADSPGEQFF
TRBJ1-1 TRBV7-8 - - TGTGCCAGCAGCCGCTTTTCCATTTCATCCGGATTGAACACTGAAGCTTTCTTT CASSRFSISSGLNTEAFF